Presented here are 26 T cell receptor beta chains from one specimen sequenced in a study of blood T cell repertoires in COVID-19. Repertoires were generated with immunoSEQ multiplex PCR, while TCRdb's copy carries only in-frame clones and drops some. The data show around 190,000 clones, about 83% seen once. The sample consisted of peripheral blood. These receptors were collected from a human donor in a cohort sampled during active COVID-19.

The rearrangement joins TRBV5-4 to TRBJ2-2; D gene ambiguous. This CDR3 is 15 amino acids long. Germline values: CDR1 SGHNT, CDR2 YYREEE (reference sequence). The ends were cut back, 1 base at V and 0 bases at J, with 7 bases in the middle. The CDR3 bases are TGTGCCAGCAGCTTGCCCCAGGCGAACACCGGGGAGCTGTTTTTT. Its translation: CASSLPQANTGELFF. Using reference TRBV5-4 and TRBJ2-2 for the parts outside the CDR3, the full variable domain is ETGVTQSPTHLIKTRGQQVTLRCSSQSGHNTVSWYQQALGQGPQFIFQYYREEENGRGNFPPRFSGLQFPNYSSELNVNALELDDSALYLCASSLPQANTGELFFGEGSRLTVL.

In DNA, the CDR3 is TGTGCCAGCATAAACAGAAATTCTGGAAACACCATATATTTT. It codes for CASINRNSGNTIYF. The V gene is TRBV6-5, the J gene TRBJ1-3; D is uncertain. With 7 bases removed from V and 1 base from J, the gap between germline ends came to 11 bases. The CDR3 is made up of 14 amino acids. Germline CDR1 MNHEY, CDR2 SVGAGI.

The J gene is TRBJ1-2, the V gene TRBV27; a weak D match, TRBD1 (5 bases). Trimming stripped 5 bases from V and 2 bases from J, with 9 bases between. Germline CDR1 and CDR2: MNHEY and SMNVEV (reference sequence). CDR3 length: 13 residues. The DNA of the CDR3 is TGTGCCAGCAGTCGACAGTCGAACTATGGCTACACCTTC. It codes for CASSRQSNYGYTF.

V is TRBV7-2 and J is TRBJ2-5; 11 bases fit TRBD2. There are 17 residues in the CDR3. V was clipped by 5 bases and J by 7 bases; unmatched bases: 15. Germline CDR1 is SGHTA and CDR2 is FQGNSA. The CDR3 coding sequence is TGTGCCAGCAGCCTGCTTGGGGCTAGCGGGAGGTCTCCGACCCAGTACTTC. This sequence encodes CASSLLGASGRSPTQYF.

This rearrangement joins TRBV18 to TRBJ2-1, with 8 bases aligning to TRBD1. Germline CDR1 reads KGHSH; CDR2 reads LQKENI. The CDR3 contains 15 residues. With V trimmed by 6 bases and J by 4 bases, 8 bases remained unmatched. The CDR3 loop is CASSSRQGHYNEQFF. The CDR3 bases are TGTGCCAGCTCGTCGAGACAGGGGCATTACAATGAGCAGTTCTTC.

This clone appeared a few times. V and J are TRBV10-1 and TRBJ2-1; D possibly corresponds to TRBD2 (5 bases). This CDR3 spans 15 amino acids. The V gene lost 5 bases and the J gene lost 2 bases, with 13 bases spanning the gap. Germline-derived CDR1 and CDR2 are WNHNN and SYGVQD (reference sequence). The CDR3 DNA sequence: TGCGCCAGCAGTCACGGGAATTCGCCCTACAATGAGCAGTTCTTC. It is translated as CASSHGNSPYNEQFF.

This clone appeared a single time. This sequence joins TRBV2 and TRBJ2-1; TRBD1 aligns across 7 bases. J lost 6 bases, V lost 8 bases, and 13 bases had no gene match. Looked up from germline, CDR1 is SNHLY and CDR2 is FYNNEI. The CDR3 runs to 15 residues. In DNA form, the CDR3 reads TGTGCCAGCGGTATCCGGGGACAGAAGTTCAATGAGCAGTTCTTC. Translation: CASGIRGQKFNEQFF.

The CDR3 is CASRLLRDRGYEQYF. CDR3 DNA: TGTGCCAGCAGGCTCCTCCGGGACAGGGGCTACGAGCAGTACTTC. The chain joins TRBV9 to TRBJ2-7; TRBD1 matches 10 bases. The CDR3 spans 15 residues. Trimming at V came to 5 bases and at J to 3 bases, leaving 8 bases not matched to a gene. CDR1 and CDR2 (germline): SGDLS, YYNGEE.

The chain joins TRBV29-1 to TRBJ2-3, with 11 nucleotides matching TRBD1. The V segment lost 8 bases and the J segment 7 bases; nucleotides outside the gene matches: 8. The germline V gene encodes CDR1 SQVTM and CDR2 ANQGSEA. CDR3 length: 13 residues. DNA of the CDR3: TGCAGCACCGGGACAGGGGGTCCGAATACGCAGTATTTT. Translating it yields CSTGTGGPNTQYF.

The chain employs TRBV6-5 and TRBJ1-2, with 8 bases aligning to TRBD1. The junction had 12 bases not matched to a gene; V was cut back by 5 bases and J by 7 bases. This CDR3 comprises 15 residues. CDR1 and CDR2 from the germline V gene are MNHEY and SVGAGI. The CDR3 loop reads CASSRPAGGAGGYTF. In DNA form, the CDR3 reads TGTGCCAGCAGTCGTCCTGCAGGGGGCGCGGGTGGCTACACCTTC.

The rearrangement links TRBV5-1 to TRBJ1-6; tentatively, D is TRBD1 (6 bases). The V gene lost 1 base and the J gene lost 0 bases, with 11 bases spanning the gap. The length of the CDR3 is 17 residues. Germline V gives CDR1 SGHRS, CDR2 YFSETQ. The CDR3 DNA follows: TGCGCCAGCAGCTTGACAGGGTTAAGCTCCTATAATTCACCCCTCCACTTT. It encodes CASSLTGLSSYNSPLHF.

The chain recombines TRBV7-2 with TRBJ2-6, with 13 bases that match TRBD2. V gave up 0 bases and J gave up 0 bases; unmatched junction bases: 8. CDR3 size: 21 residues. Germline-derived CDR1 and CDR2 are SGHTA and FQGNSA. CDR3: CASSLALTSGGYLSGANVLTF. The CDR3 DNA sequence: TGTGCCAGCAGCTTAGCCTTGACTAGCGGGGGGTATCTCTCTGGGGCCAACGTCCTGACTTTC.

The chain is built from TRBV7-2 and TRBJ2-1; D call uncertain. The length of the CDR3 is 14 residues. In germline, CDR1 is SGHTA, CDR2 FQGNSA. Trimming left V 3 bases short and J 5 bases short, with 11 bases between. This CDR3 reads CASSFWATDNEQFF. In DNA, the CDR3 is TGTGCCAGCAGCTTTTGGGCCACCGACAATGAGCAGTTCTTC.

This clone came up once. The chain is built from TRBV19 and TRBJ1-1; weak D call: TRBD1 (5 bases). Trimming stripped 6 bases from V and 2 bases from J, with 10 bases between. The V gene's germline CDR1 is LNHDA and CDR2 SQIVND (reference sequence). There are 13 residues in the CDR3. The CDR3: CASRRQTNTEAFF. The DNA for the CDR3 is TGTGCCAGTAGAAGACAGACTAACACTGAAGCTTTCTTT.

The CDR3 protein is CATSEAVGGNYEQYF. CDR3 DNA: TGTGCCACCAGTGAGGCAGTTGGCGGGAACTACGAGCAGTACTTC. J is TRBJ2-7 and V is TRBV24-1; maybe TRBD2 (6 bases). Trimming left V 4 bases short and J 3 bases short, with 15 bases between. CDR1 and CDR2 (germline): KGHDR, SFDVKD. The CDR3 totals 15 residues.

This clone was counted between two and nine times. This chain uses TRBV4-2 with TRBJ1-2; no clear D gene. This CDR3 is 15 amino acids long. Germline CDR1 reads LGHNA; CDR2 reads YNFKEQ. The V gene lost 1 base and the J gene lost 7 bases, with 16 bases spanning the gap. CDR3 region: CASSQAAQSDGGYTF. The DNA of the CDR3 is TGTGCCAGCAGCCAAGCGGCACAGTCGGATGGTGGCTACACCTTC.

The V gene is TRBV18, the J gene TRBJ1-1, with TRBD1 matching 9 bases. The length of the CDR3 is 15 residues. With 3 bases clipped from V and 5 bases from J, the junction kept 7 bases outside the gene matches. Germline values: CDR1 KGHSH, CDR2 LQKENI. CDR3 bases: TGTGCCAGCTCACCCCCCGGGACAGGGAGGACTGAAGCTTTCTTT. Translated: CASSPPGTGRTEAFF.

This chain joins TRBV19 and TRBJ2-1, with 12 nucleotides matching TRBD2. V lost 3 bases to trimming and J lost 4 bases; unmatched junction nucleotides: 1. The CDR3 runs to 15 residues. Germline CDR1 and CDR2: LNHDA and SQIVND (reference sequence). DNA for the CDR3: TGTGCCAGTAGTATTGGGACTAGCGGGTACAATGAGCAGTTCTTC. It codes for CASSIGTSGYNEQFF.

This chain connects TRBV28 to TRBJ2-7; D unclear. Germline assignment: CDR1 MDHEN and CDR2 SYDVKM. The length of the CDR3 is 11 residues. Trimming left V 5 bases short and J 5 bases short, with 7 bases between. CDR3 protein: CASSVAHEQYF. Written as DNA, the CDR3 is TGTGCCAGCAGTGTAGCCCACGAGCAGTACTTC.

This sequence joins TRBV2 and TRBJ1-2, with unresolved D. V was pared by 0 bases and J by 1 base, with 9 bases between. Germline V gene sequence: CDR1 SNHLY, CDR2 FYNNEI. The CDR3 loop spans 15 amino acids. For the CDR3, the DNA is TGTGCCAGCAGTGAAGCCCCGTCCGGTAACTATGGCTACACCTTC. This gives the protein CASSEAPSGNYGYTF. The whole variable domain, filled in from reference TRBV2 and TRBJ1-2, reads EPEVTQTPSHQVTQMGQEVILRCVPISNHLYFYWYRQILGQKVEFLVSFYNNEISEKSEIFDDQFSVERPDGSNFTLKIRSTKLEDSAMYFCASSEAPSGNYGYTFGSGTRLTVV.

The chain employs TRBV2 and TRBJ2-3, with 7 bases fitting TRBD2. The CDR3 totals 14 residues. Germline V gene sequence: CDR1 SNHLY, CDR2 FYNNEI. With 8 bases clipped from V and 2 bases from J, the junction kept 7 bases outside the gene matches. CDR3 sequence reads: CASLWAGDTDTQYF. The DNA for the CDR3 is TGTGCCAGCCTCTGGGCGGGGGACACAGATACGCAGTATTTT. Together with reference TRBV2 and TRBJ2-3, the CDR3 gives the full variable domain: EPEVTQTPSHQVTQMGQEVILRCVPISNHLYFYWYRQILGQKVEFLVSFYNNEISEKSEIFDDQFSVERPDGSNFTLKIRSTKLEDSAMYFCASLWAGDTDTQYFGPGTRLTVL.

The V gene is TRBV18, the J gene TRBJ1-2; D gene uncertain. The CDR3 contains 13 residues. From germline, CDR1 is KGHSH and CDR2 LQKENI. V was trimmed by 4 bases and J by 0 bases, leaving 6 bases between them. The CDR3 protein is CASSLDSNYGYTF. The CDR3 DNA reads as TGTGCCAGCTCACTAGATTCTAACTATGGCTACACCTTC.

This chain links TRBV3-1 (or the pseudogene TRBV3-2) with TRBJ2-7, with TRBD2 matching 7 bases. This CDR3 spans 15 amino acids. Germline CDR1 LGHDT, CDR2 YNNKEL (reference sequence). The V segment lost 0 bases and the J segment 3 bases; nucleotides outside the gene matches: 5. Here the CDR3 DNA reads TGTGCCAGCAGCCAAGATTGGGGGACTAACTACGAGCAGTACTTC. It codes for CASSQDWGTNYEQYF.

The chain links TRBV6-5 to TRBJ1-4; 8 bases are shared with TRBD1. The CDR3 has 14 amino acids. Germline V gene lookup returns CDR1 MNHEY and CDR2 SVGAGI. V trimming: 5 bases; J trimming: 7 bases; junction bases outside the gene matches: 6. The DNA of the CDR3 is TGTGCCAGCAGTCGGACAGGGCAAGGTGAAAAACTGTTTTTT. Protein product: CASSRTGQGEKLFF.

Within the sample, this clone is medium-sized. The conserved phenylalanine or tryptophan normally closing the CDR3 is absent here, so this likely arose from a read error. No DNA is shown, since the ends of the CDR3 on it are uncertain; the CDR3 is the one TCRdb lists. The chain employs TRBV12-5 and TRBJ2-7; the table names TRBD1, a call not compared with the DNA. In germline, CDR1 is LGHNT, CDR2 FRNRAP. From its first to its last residue, the CDR3 has 13 amino acids. This CDR3 is CASGLSPDRGPDR.

The V call is TRBV6-2 or TRBV6-3, the J call TRBJ1-2; D not resolved. Trimming took off 0 bases at V and 0 bases at J, with 8 bases between the two ends. Germline CDR1 MNHEY, CDR2 SVGEGT. This CDR3 spans 15 amino acids. This chain's CDR3 is CASSYSERTNYGYTF. For the CDR3, the DNA is TGTGCCAGCAGTTACTCAGAGCGCACTAACTATGGCTACACCTTC.